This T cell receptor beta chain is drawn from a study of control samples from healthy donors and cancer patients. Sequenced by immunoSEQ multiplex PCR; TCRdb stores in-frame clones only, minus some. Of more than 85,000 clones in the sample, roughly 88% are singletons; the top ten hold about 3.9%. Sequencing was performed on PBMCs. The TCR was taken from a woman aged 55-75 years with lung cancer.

CDR3 loop: CASSSRTDSSYEQYF. The CDR3 nucleotides read TGTGCCAGCAGCTCCCGGACGGATAGCTCCTACGAGCAGTACTTC. The V call is TRBV5-4, the J call TRBJ2-7, with no clear D. V was clipped by 3 bases and J by 0 bases, with 13 bases between them. The germline V gene encodes CDR1 SGHNT and CDR2 YYREEE (reference sequence). The CDR3 runs 15 residues.